The present T cell receptor beta chain was sequenced within a study of shared clonotypes between healthy human individuals. The study's findings and limits: Apart from blood, nothing was sampled; tissue repertoires likely differ. Memory subsets had estimated richness that was generally smaller than that of naive subsets.

This CDR3 region has 14 residues. CDR1 and CDR2 from the germline V gene are KGHSH and LQKENI. The trim removed 6 bases at V and 4 bases at J, leaving 7 bases unmatched. Replicate PCRs from sorted subsets contained roughly 200 ng DNA, which is 29,000 or so T cell genomes. Sequenced by immunoSEQ multiplex PCR; TCRdb stores in-frame clones only, minus some. This table holds roughly 2,300,000 clones, around 92% found once. Note on this clone: Its cognate antigen is unknown. Within the sample, other DNA sequences also encode this same CDR3.

The chain has TRBV18 and TRBJ1-2; 8 nucleotides match TRBD1. The sequencing sample was made of naive CD4+ T cells from PBMCs. Indicated subset: CD45RA+ positively selected. The receptor's source is a man aged 18 to 35 in good health. Some clones in this sample may be carry-over from other donors' samples. This CDR3 reads CASSPGQGTYGYTF. The CDR3 coding sequence is TGTGCCAGCTCGCCCGGACAGGGAACCTATGGCTACACCTTC.